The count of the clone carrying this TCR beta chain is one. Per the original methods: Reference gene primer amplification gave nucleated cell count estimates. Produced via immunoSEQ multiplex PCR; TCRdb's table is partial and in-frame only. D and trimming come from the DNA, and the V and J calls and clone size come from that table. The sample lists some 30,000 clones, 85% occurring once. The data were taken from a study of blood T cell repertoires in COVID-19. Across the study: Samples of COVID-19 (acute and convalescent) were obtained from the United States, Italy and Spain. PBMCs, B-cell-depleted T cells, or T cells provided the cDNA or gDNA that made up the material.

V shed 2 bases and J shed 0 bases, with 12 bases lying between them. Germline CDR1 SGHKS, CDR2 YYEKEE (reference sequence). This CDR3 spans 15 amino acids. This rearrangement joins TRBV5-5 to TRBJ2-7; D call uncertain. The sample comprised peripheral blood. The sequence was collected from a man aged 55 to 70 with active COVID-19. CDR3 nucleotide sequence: TGTGCCAGCAGCTTTTGGTGGCAAGTCTCCTACGAGCAGTACTTC. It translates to CASSFWWQVSYEQYF.